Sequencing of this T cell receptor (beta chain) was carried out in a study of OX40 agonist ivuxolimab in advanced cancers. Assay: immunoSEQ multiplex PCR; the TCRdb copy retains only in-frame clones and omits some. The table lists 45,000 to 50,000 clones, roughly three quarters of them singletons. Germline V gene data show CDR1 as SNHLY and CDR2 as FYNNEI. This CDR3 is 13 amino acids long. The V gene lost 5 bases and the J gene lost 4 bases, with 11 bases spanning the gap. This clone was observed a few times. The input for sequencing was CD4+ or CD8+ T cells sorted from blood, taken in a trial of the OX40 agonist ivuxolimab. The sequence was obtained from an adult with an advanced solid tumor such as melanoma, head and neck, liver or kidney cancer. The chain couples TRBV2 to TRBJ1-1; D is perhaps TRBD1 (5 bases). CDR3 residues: CASSFLRATEAFF. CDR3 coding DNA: TGTGCCAGCAGTTTCCTCAGGGCCACTGAAGCTTTCTTT. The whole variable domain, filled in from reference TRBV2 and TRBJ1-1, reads EPEVTQTPSHQVTQMGQEVILRCVPISNHLYFYWYRQILGQKVEFLVSFYNNEISEKSEIFDDQFSVERPDGSNFTLKIRSTKLEDSAMYFCASSFLRATEAFFGQGTRLTVV.